Below are 9 T cell receptor beta chains sequenced from a single sample in a study of cytomegalovirus exposure and HLA in healthy donors. Using immunoSEQ multiplex PCR, the repertoire was profiled, and TCRdb retains in-frame clones only, with some absent. The sample lists some 100,000 clones, around 89% occurring once. The sequenced sample was PBMCs. These receptors came from a man between 18 and 35 years old in good health and CMV-seronegative.

The chain combines TRBV27 with TRBJ1-3; a weak D match, TRBD1 (6 bases). Germline values: CDR1 MNHEY, CDR2 SMNVEV (reference sequence). Trimming shortened V by 4 bases and J by 0 bases, and 10 bases separated the two germline ends. CDR3 size: 15 residues. CDR3: CASSSQGSSGNTIYF. Written as DNA, the CDR3 is TGTGCCAGCAGTTCCCAGGGGAGCTCTGGAAACACCATATATTTT.

CDR3: CASSHRGSGMNTEAFF. Written as DNA, the CDR3 is TGCGCCAGCAGCCACAGGGGGTCGGGAATGAACACTGAAGCTTTCTTT. The chain joins TRBV5-1 to TRBJ1-1; 8 bases are a match to TRBD1. Looked up from germline, CDR1 is SGHRS and CDR2 is YFSETQ. The CDR3 consists of 16 residues. The V segment lost 4 bases and the J segment 0 bases; nucleotides outside the gene matches: 8.

The chain employs TRBV19 and TRBJ2-7, with a tentative D call TRBD1 (6 bases). This CDR3 spans 15 amino acids. Trimming took 5 bases from V and 6 from J, leaving 20 bases between them. In germline, CDR1 is LNHDA, CDR2 SQIVND (reference sequence). The DNA of the CDR3 is TGTGCCAGTAGTGATCAAGGGGGAAGGTTTGGCGAGCAGTACTTC. It is translated as CASSDQGGRFGEQYF.

This clone has a single count. This chain joins TRBV6-6 and TRBJ2-1; 8 positions agree with TRBD2. Per the germline V gene, CDR1 is MNHNY and CDR2 is SVGAGI (reference sequence). V lost 5 bases and J lost 7; bases outside the gene matches: 4. This CDR3 contains 13 residues. CDR3 coding DNA: TGTGCCAGCAGTCCGAGCGGGGGAAATGAGCAGTTCTTC. Protein product: CASSPSGGNEQFF.

The genes are TRBV4-3 and TRBJ1-6, with D hard to call. Germline V lookup: CDR1 LGHNA, CDR2 YSLEER. Trimming pared 6 bases from V and 5 bases from J, leaving 17 bases between. The CDR3 consists of 16 residues. CDR3 in DNA: TGCGCCAGCAGGACCTCATGGGGAGGTGATAATTCACCCCTCCACTTT. This encodes CASRTSWGGDNSPLHF.

This clone was picked up a small number of times. The chain couples TRBV11-2 to TRBJ2-2; D gene ambiguous. This CDR3 has 13 amino acids. The V and J ends lost 2 bases and 5 bases respectively, with 6 bases between them. The germline gives CDR1 SGHAT, CDR2 FQNNGV. The CDR3 reads CASSLLLTGELFF. Written as DNA, the CDR3 is TGTGCCAGCAGCTTATTGCTAACCGGGGAGCTGTTTTTT. The entire variable domain, with the rest obtained from reference TRBV11-2 and TRBJ2-2, is as follows: EAGVAQSPRYKIIEKRQSVAFWCNPISGHATLYWYQQILGQGPKLLIQFQNNGVVDDSQLPKDRFSAERLKGVDSTLKIQPAKLEDSAVYLCASSLLLTGELFFGEGSRLTVL.

The chain carries TRBV28 and TRBJ2-1; TRBD1 aligns across 8 bases. The germline V gene encodes CDR1 MDHEN and CDR2 SYDVKM. V lost 5 bases and J lost 7; bases outside the gene matches: 13. The CDR3 has 16 amino acids. CDR3 loop: CASSKPDRGPHNEQFF. The CDR3 DNA reads TGTGCCAGCAGTAAGCCAGACAGGGGCCCCCATAATGAGCAGTTCTTC.

The gene calls are TRBV5-1 and TRBJ2-7, with 7 bases aligning to TRBD1. Trimming took 0 bases from V and 3 from J; bases not matched to a gene: 6. The length of the CDR3 is 15 residues. From germline, CDR1 is SGHRS and CDR2 YFSETQ. The CDR3 loop reads CASSLAGQLNYEQYF. The CDR3 DNA sequence: TGCGCCAGCAGCTTGGCGGGACAGCTAAACTACGAGCAGTACTTC. The full variable domain, in which reference TRBV5-1 and TRBJ2-7 provide the parts outside the CDR3, is KAGVTQTPRYLIKTRGQQVTLSCSPISGHRSVSWYQQTPGQGLQFLFEYFSETQRNKGNFPGRFSGRQFSNSRSEMNVSTLELGDSALYLCASSLAGQLNYEQYFGPGTRLTVT.

The chain is built from TRBV7-2 and TRBJ2-7, with 7 bases matching TRBD1. The CDR3 covers 15 residues. The junction had 10 bases not matched to a gene; V was cut back by 1 base and J by 7 bases. Looked up from germline, CDR1 is SGHTA and CDR2 is FQGNSA. This chain's CDR3 is CASSLGLGRGKEQYF. As DNA, the CDR3 is TGTGCCAGCAGCTTAGGTTTGGGCAGGGGGAAAGAGCAGTACTTC.